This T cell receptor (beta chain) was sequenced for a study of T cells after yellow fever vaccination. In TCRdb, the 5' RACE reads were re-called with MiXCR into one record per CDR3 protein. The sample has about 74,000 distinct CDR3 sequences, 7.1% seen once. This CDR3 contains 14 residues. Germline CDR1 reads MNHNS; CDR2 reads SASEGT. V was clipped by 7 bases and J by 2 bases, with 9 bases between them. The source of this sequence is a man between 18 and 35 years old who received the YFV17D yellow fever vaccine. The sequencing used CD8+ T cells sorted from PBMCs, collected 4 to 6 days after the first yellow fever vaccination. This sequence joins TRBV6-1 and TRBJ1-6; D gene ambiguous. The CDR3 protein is CASKLAPYNSPLHF. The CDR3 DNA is TGTGCCAGCAAGCTGGCACCCTATAATTCACCCCTCCACTTT.